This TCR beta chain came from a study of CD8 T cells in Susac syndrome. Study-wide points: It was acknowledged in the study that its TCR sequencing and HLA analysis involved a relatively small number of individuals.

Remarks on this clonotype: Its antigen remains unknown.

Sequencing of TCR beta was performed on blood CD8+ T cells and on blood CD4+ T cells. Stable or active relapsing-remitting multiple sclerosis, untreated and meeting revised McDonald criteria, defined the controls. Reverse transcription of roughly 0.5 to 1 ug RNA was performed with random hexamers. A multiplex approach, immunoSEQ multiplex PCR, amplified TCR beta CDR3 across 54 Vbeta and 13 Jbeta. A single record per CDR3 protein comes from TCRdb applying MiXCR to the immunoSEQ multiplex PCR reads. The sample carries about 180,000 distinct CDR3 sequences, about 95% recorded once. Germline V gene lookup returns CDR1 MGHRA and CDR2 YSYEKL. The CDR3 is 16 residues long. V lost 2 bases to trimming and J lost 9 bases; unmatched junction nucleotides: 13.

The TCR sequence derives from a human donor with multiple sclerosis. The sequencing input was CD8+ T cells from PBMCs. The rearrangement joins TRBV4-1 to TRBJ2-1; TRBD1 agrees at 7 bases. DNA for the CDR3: TGCGCCAGCAGCCAATACAGGGGCGCTAACTTAGGTGAGCAGTTCTTC. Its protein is CASSQYRGANLGEQFF.